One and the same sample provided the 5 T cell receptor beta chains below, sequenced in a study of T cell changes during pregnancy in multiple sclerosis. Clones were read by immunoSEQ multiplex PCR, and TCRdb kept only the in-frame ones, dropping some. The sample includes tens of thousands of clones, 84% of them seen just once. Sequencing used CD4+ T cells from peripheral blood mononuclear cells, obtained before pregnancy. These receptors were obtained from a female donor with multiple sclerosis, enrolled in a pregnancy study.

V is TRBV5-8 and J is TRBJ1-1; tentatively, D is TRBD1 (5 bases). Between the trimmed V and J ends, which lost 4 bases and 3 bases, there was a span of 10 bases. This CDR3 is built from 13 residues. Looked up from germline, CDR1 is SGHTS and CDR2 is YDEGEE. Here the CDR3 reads CASSPAGYTEAFF. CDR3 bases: TGTGCCAGCAGCCCCGCAGGGTACACTGAAGCTTTCTTT.

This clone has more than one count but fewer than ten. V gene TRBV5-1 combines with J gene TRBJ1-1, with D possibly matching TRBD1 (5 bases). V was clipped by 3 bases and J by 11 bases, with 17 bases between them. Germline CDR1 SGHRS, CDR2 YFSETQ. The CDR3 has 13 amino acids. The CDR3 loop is CASSSTGGLGAFF. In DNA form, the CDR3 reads TGCGCCAGCAGCTCAACTGGGGGACTTGGGGCTTTCTTT.

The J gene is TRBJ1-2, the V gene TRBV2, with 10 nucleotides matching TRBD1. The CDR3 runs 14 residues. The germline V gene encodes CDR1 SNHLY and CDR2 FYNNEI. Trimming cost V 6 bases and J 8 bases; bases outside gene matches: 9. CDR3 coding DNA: TGTGCCAGCAGGGGGGACAGGGGAGGACGGGGCTACACCTTC. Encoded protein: CASRGDRGGRGYTF. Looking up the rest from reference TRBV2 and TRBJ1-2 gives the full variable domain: EPEVTQTPSHQVTQMGQEVILRCVPISNHLYFYWYRQILGQKVEFLVSFYNNEISEKSEIFDDQFSVERPDGSNFTLKIRSTKLEDSAMYFCASRGDRGGRGYTFGSGTRLTVV.

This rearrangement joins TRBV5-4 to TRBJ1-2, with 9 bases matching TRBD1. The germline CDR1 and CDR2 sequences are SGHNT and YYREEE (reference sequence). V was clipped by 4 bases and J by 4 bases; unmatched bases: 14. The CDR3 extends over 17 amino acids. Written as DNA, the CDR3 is TGTGCCAGCAGCCCCACGGGCGGGACAGGGATTAGCTATGGCTACACCTTC. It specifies CASSPTGGTGISYGYTF. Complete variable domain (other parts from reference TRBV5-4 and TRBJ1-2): ETGVTQSPTHLIKTRGQQVTLRCSSQSGHNTVSWYQQALGQGPQFIFQYYREEENGRGNFPPRFSGLQFPNYSSELNVNALELDDSALYLCASSPTGGTGISYGYTFGSGTRLTVV.

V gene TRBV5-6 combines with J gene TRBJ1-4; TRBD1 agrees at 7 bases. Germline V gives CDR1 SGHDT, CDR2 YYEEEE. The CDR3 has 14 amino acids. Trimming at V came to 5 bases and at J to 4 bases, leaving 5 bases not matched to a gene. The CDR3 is CASRTTGINEKLFF. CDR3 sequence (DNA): TGTGCCAGCAGGACGACAGGGATTAATGAAAAACTGTTTTTT.